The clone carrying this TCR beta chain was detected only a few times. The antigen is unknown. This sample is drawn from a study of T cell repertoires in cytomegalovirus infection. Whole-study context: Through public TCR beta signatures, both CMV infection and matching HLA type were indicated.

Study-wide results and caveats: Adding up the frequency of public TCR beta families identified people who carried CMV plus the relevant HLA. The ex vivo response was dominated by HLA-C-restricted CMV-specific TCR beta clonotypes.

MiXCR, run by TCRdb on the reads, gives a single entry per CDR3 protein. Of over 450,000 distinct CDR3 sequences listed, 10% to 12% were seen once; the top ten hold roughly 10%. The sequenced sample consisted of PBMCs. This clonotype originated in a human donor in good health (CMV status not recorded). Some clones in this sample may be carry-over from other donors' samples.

This CDR3 is CASSSGTSGRDEQFF. DNA of the CDR3: TGCGCCAGCAGTTCCGGGACTAGCGGGAGAGATGAGCAGTTCTTC. J is TRBJ2-1 and V is TRBV5-1; TRBD2 matches at 14 bases. Germline V CDR1 and CDR2: SGHRS, YFSETQ. With V trimmed by 5 bases and J by 8 bases, 6 bases remained unmatched. This CDR3 is 15 amino acids long.